A single T cell receptor beta chain is shown here with its context. Antigen: not known. This sample is drawn from a study of cytomegalovirus exposure and HLA in healthy donors. Overall study findings and caveats: A later analysis linked a missense DCLRE1C variant to TCR beta V- and J-gene trimming. It was taken for granted in presence/absence analyses that sequencing depth across donors was roughly uniform.

CDR3 length: 15 amino acids. Trimming pared 0 bases from V and 4 bases from J, leaving 13 bases between. Germline V CDR1 and CDR2: SGHRS, YFSETQ. The PCR was carried out with 60 Vbeta primers and 13 Jbeta primers. The data were produced by immunoSEQ multiplex PCR, yet TCRdb's version contains in-frame clones alone and is incomplete. This sample yields 160,000 or so clones, of which over 65% are seen a single time; 2.5% to 3.5% belongs to the top ten. The genes are TRBV5-1 and TRBJ1-2; weak D call: TRBD1 (6 bases). The sequencing input was PBMCs. The receptor was derived from a woman aged 35 to 49 in good health and CMV-seronegative. Here the CDR3 reads CASSLATDSPYGYTF. The CDR3 DNA follows: TGCGCCAGCAGCTTGGCCACGGACAGCCCCTATGGCTACACCTTC. The full variable domain, completed using reference TRBV5-1 and TRBJ1-2, is KAGVTQTPRYLIKTRGQQVTLSCSPISGHRSVSWYQQTPGQGLQFLFEYFSETQRNKGNFPGRFSGRQFSNSRSEMNVSTLELGDSALYLCASSLATDSPYGYTFGSGTRLTVV.